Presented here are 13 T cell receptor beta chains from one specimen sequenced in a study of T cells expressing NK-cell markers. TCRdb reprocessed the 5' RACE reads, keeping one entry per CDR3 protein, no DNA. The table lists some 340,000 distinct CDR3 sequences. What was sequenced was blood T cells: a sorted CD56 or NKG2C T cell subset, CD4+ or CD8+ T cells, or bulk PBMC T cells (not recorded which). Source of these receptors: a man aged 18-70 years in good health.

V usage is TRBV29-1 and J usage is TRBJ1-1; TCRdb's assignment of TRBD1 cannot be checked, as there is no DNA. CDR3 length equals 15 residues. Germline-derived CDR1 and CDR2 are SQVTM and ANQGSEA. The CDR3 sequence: CSVAPDRGYYTEAFF.

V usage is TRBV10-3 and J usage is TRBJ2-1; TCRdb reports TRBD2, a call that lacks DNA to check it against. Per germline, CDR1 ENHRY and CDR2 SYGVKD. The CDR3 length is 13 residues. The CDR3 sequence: CAISGSSDNEQFF.

The CDR3 spells CATASGPANYGYTF. The chain links TRBV2 to TRBJ1-2. CDR3 size: 14 residues. From germline, CDR1 is SNHLY and CDR2 FYNNEI.

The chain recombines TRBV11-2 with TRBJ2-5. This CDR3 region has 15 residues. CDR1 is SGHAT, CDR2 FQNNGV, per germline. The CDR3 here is CASSLDLQGFETQYF.

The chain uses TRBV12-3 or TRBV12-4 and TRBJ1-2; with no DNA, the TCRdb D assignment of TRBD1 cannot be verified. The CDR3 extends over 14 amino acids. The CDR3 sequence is CASSTTDSPYGYTF.

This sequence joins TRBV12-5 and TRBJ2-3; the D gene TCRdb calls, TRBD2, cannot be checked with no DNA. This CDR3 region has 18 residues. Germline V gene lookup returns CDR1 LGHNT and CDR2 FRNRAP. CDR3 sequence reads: CASGLVGLAGGRPDTQYF.

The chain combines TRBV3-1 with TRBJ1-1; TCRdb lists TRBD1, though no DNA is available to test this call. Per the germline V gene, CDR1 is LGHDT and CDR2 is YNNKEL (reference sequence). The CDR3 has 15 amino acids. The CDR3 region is CASSQDLNRAGTAFF.

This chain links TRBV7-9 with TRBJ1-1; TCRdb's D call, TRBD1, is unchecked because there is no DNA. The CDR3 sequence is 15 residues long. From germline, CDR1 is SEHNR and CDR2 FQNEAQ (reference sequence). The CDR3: CASSSGGRGNTEAFF.

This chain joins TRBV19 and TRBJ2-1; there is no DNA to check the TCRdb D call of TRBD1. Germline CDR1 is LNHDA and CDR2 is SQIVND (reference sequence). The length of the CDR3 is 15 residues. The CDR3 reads CASSKDKSSYNEQFF.

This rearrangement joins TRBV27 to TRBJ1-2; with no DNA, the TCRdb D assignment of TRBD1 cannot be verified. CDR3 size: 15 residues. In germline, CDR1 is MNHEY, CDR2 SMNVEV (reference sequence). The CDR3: CASSSQQGIHYGYTF.

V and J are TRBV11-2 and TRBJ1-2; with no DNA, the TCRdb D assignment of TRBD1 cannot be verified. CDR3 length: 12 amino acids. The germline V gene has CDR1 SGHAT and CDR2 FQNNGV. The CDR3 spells CASSLDLGRYTF.

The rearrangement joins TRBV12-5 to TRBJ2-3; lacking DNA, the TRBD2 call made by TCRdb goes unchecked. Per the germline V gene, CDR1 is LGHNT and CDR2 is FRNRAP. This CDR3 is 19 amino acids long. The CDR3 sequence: CASGLAPKTLSGSTDTQYF.

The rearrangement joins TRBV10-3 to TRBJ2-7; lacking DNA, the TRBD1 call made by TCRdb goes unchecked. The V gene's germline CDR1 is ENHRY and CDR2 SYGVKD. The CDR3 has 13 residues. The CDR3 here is CANGDRAGYEQYF.